This T cell receptor beta chain comes out of a study of shared clonotypes between healthy human individuals. Background on the study: Three plates each covered CD4 naive and memory; CD8 naive two, CD8 memory one.

V shed 0 bases and J shed 4 bases, with 12 bases lying between them. Germline CDR1 is KGHSH and CDR2 is LQKENI. The CDR3 covers 16 residues. Genomic DNA per cell subset filled all wells of several immunoSEQ plates. Some clones are missing from TCRdb's copy, which holds only in-frame ones; the method was immunoSEQ multiplex PCR. The table shows some 2,000,000 clones, with 95% occurring only once. In the case of this clone: Its antigen is undetermined.

Findings of the study overall: Rarefaction showed that sequencing of sorted subsets was incomplete (despite large depth).

Material for sequencing was naive CD4+ T cells sorted from blood. Regarding subset: CD45RA+ positively selected. This chain links TRBV18 with TRBJ2-2; maybe TRBD1 (6 bases). This receptor was taken from a man aged 18 to 29 in good health. CDR3 bases: TGTGCCAGCTCACCACCGGGACAACGACTCACCGGGGAGCTGTTTTTT. It is translated as CASSPPGQRLTGELFF.